What follows are 11 T cell receptor beta chains derived from one specimen sequenced in a study of post-analysis software for immune sequencing data. Study observations and caveats: TRBV5-6, TRBV5-1 and TRBV20-1 were among about 5 TRBV segments more frequent in patients than controls.

Their recognized antigens are unknown. Sequencing libraries made from TCR beta cDNA carried unique molecular identifiers. Via MiXCR, TCRdb re-called the PCR reads, giving one row per CDR3 protein. The sample holds hundreds of thousands of distinct CDR3 sequences, 35% to 45% seen once. Input material: blood. These receptor sequences come from a girl between 5 and 17 years old with multiple sclerosis.

This clonotype was counted a few times. Possible read error: a much larger clone is one base away. The chain recombines TRBV28 with TRBJ1-2; D may be TRBD1 (6 bases). The CDR3 is made up of 14 amino acids. V lost 11 bases to trimming and J lost 0 bases, with 16 bases between them. The germline V gene has CDR1 MDHEN and CDR2 SYDVKM. The CDR3 DNA sequence: TGTGCCGGCAACCAACAGGGCGCTAACTATGGCTACACCTTC. This sequence encodes CAGNQQGANYGYTF.

The chain couples TRBV4-1 to TRBJ1-6; D gene ambiguous. CDR1 is MGHRA and CDR2 is YSYEKL in the germline V gene. Trimming removed 1 base from V and 9 bases from J, with 16 bases in between. The CDR3 runs 16 residues. CDR3 coding DNA: TGCGCCAGCAGCCAAGGGCTAAGGCGGGCAAGTTCACCCCTCCACTTT. It codes for CASSQGLRRASSPLHF.

Comments on this clonotype: Being one base from a much bigger clone, this may be a read error. This rearrangement joins TRBV5-1 to TRBJ1-1; no definite D call. This CDR3 contains 13 residues. Germline V gives CDR1 SGHRS, CDR2 YFSETQ. CDR3 DNA: TGCGCCGGCAGCTGGGTCAAGAACACTGAAGCTTTCTTT. This gives the protein CAGSWVKNTEAFF.

Ten or more counts support this clonotype. A much larger clone differs by one base, so this may be a read error. The chain couples TRBV29-1 to TRBJ2-6; perhaps TRBD1 as D (5 bases). CDR1 SQVTM and CDR2 ANQGSEA come from the germline V gene. This CDR3 comprises 13 residues. The CDR3 bases are TGCAGCGCTCCGATCTCTGGGGCCAACGTCCGGACTTTC. This sequence encodes CSAPISGANVRTF.

This clonotype occurred many times. The chain's CDR3 is CASSLVRRTSGNNEQFF. DNA of the CDR3: TGTGCCAGCAGCTTAGTAAGACGGACTAGCGGGAACAATGAGCAGTTCTTC. The chain links TRBV11-1 to TRBJ2-1; TRBD2 aligns across 12 bases. V gave up 1 base and J gave up 5 bases; unmatched junction bases: 6. The CDR3 is 17 amino acids. CDR1 SGHAT and CDR2 FQDESV come from the germline V gene (reference sequence).

At least ten counts were recorded for this clonotype. This chain connects TRBV12-3 or TRBV12-4 to TRBJ2-1; TRBD1 matches 9 bases. The CDR3 spans 16 residues. The ends lost 5 bases at V and 5 bases at J; junction bases unmatched: 10. CDR3 DNA sequence: TGTGCCAGCAGTGGGGAGGACAGGGGTCCTAACAATGAGCAGTTCTTC. Translated, it gives CASSGEDRGPNNEQFF.

The J gene is TRBJ2-2, the V gene TRBV20-1, with D perhaps matching TRBD1 (6 bases). The CDR3 has 14 amino acids. V lost 2 bases to trimming and J lost 5 bases, with 12 bases between them. The germline gives CDR1 DFQATT, CDR2 SNEGSKA (reference sequence). CDR3 DNA: TGCAGTGCTAGACCACTAGGGGGTACCGGGGAGCTGTTTTTT. Residues: CSARPLGGTGELFF.

This rearrangement joins TRBV20-1 to TRBJ1-4, with TRBD1 as a possible D gene (5 bases). The CDR3 length is 16 residues. V lost 1 base to trimming and J lost 5 bases, with 17 bases between them. CDR1 DFQATT and CDR2 SNEGSKA come from the germline V gene (reference sequence). The CDR3 is CSARVPGRRGNEKLFF. The CDR3 coding sequence is TGCAGTGCTAGAGTCCCAGGGCGGCGGGGGAATGAAAAACTGTTTTTT.

The chain employs TRBV2 and TRBJ2-3; a possible D gene is TRBD1 (5 bases). This CDR3 region has 16 residues. Trimming left V 2 bases short and J 3 bases short, with 15 bases between. The V gene's germline CDR1 is SNHLY and CDR2 FYNNEI. The CDR3, as DNA: TGTGCCAGCAGTGAATTCGCAGGGTTAGGGACAGATACGCAGTATTTT. Its translation: CASSEFAGLGTDTQYF.

With respect to this clonotype: A read error is possible here, since a much larger clone lies one base away. The CDR3 bases are TGTGCCAGCAGTCTGACTCCTTGGGAGCAGTACTTC. This sequence encodes CASSLTPWEQYF. The rearrangement uses TRBV7-9 and TRBJ2-5; D might be TRBD2 (5 bases). V was cut by 6 bases and J by 11 bases, with 16 bases left in between. CDR1 and CDR2 from the germline V gene are SEHNR and FQNEAQ (reference sequence). The CDR3 covers 12 residues.

The V call is TRBV6-1, the J call TRBJ2-5; D may be TRBD1 or TRBD2 (5 bases each). The germline V gene encodes CDR1 MNHNS and CDR2 SASEGT. The V and J ends lost 4 bases and 11 bases respectively, with 20 bases between them. This CDR3 has 14 residues. CDR3 region: CASSARDEKWEQYF. The CDR3 coding sequence is TGTGCCAGCAGTGCCCGGGACGAGAAATGGGAGCAGTACTTC.